The TCR beta chain under discussion was sequenced for a study of PD-1 blockade in classical Hodgkin lymphoma. Of note for this clone: Its antigen remains unidentified.

Findings and caveats of the study: TCR diversity at baseline was reported to be reduced in newly diagnosed patients relative to healthy donors.

This CDR3 is 14 amino acids long. Trimming removed 2 bases from V and 2 bases from J; junction bases left unmatched: 0. Germline CDR1 and CDR2: MNHNY and SVGAGI (reference sequence). Sequenced by immunoSEQ multiplex PCR; TCRdb stores in-frame clones only, minus some. The repertoire holds about 11,000 clones, with roughly four fifths as singletons. No patient escaped relapse after autologous stem cell transplantation, and brentuximab vedotin exposure varied. Under best response, outcomes were complete response, partial response or progressive disease. The genes are TRBV6-6 and TRBJ2-5; 9 nucleotides align to TRBD2. Sample: peripheral blood mononuclear cells (PBMCs), taken at baseline. This clonotype was sampled from a human donor with classical Hodgkin lymphoma. CDR3 sequence reads: CASSYTSGQETQYF. CDR3 sequence (DNA): TGTGCCAGCAGTTACACTAGCGGGCAAGAGACCCAGTACTTC.